This T cell receptor (beta chain) was retrieved from a study of T cells expressing NK-cell markers (dated by TCRdb to 2018 to 2020). About the full investigation: Three sorted T-cell subsets (CD3+CD56+NKG2C+, CD3+CD56+NKG2C- and CD3+CD56-NKG2C+) from roughly 8 donors had their TCR beta-chain repertoires profiled. Illumina HiSeq 2000/2500, MiSeq or NextSeq was used to sequence libraries as 2 x 150 bp reads. Among the eight sequenced donors, only one was HCMV-seronegative, while the other seven were HCMV-seropositive. The study sequenced eight donors, all healthy volunteers chosen at random: three men and five women.

To determine HCMV serostatus, a commercial ELISA kit was used to detect HCMV-specific IgG in serum. Peripheral blood mononuclear cells were isolated from blood by Ficoll density gradient centrifugation. Sequenced using an Illumina HiSeq 2000. TCR beta cDNA libraries were prepared using 5'RACE template switching, which introduced a universal primer site and unique molecular identifiers. Synthesis of cDNA was primed from the TCR beta constant segment and was followed by two consecutive PCR amplification steps. For the original study's pipeline: MIGEC handled demultiplexing of the reads and grouping by UMI, while MiTCR was used to assemble and quantify clonotypes. To exclude erroneous sequences, only TCR cDNA sequences supported by at least two reads were retained. The tcR package was used for downstream repertoire analysis, and clonotypes were matched between fractions using CDR3 nucleotide sequence together with V segment. Antigen specificity was annotated against VDJdb with VDJmatch, allowing one amino acid substitution in CDR3. TCRdb reprocessed the reads and lists each CDR3 protein sequence as a single entry, with no DNA. None of the V and J calls come from the authors' own analysis; TCRdb made them. The table for this sample lists roughly 350,000 distinct CDR3 sequences. In total, the top ten clones hold about 5.2% of the sample.

With respect to this clonotype: No cognate antigen has been identified for it.

The investigation overall reported the following: In about six donors, the dominant CD3+CD56+NKG2C+ clonotypes were found to rank among the top 10 CD8+ clonotypes and to make up about 1.0-8% of CD8+ T cells. Those dominant clonotypes were again the most abundant among CD3+CD56-NKG2C+ cells in a handful of donors, at 28.3-60.1%. Whether the expanded NKG2C-expressing T cell clones were specific for HCMV antigens was left unclear.

CDR1 is given as SGDLS and CDR2 as YYNGEE, both from the germline V gene. There are 15 amino acids in the CDR3, from cysteine to phenylalanine inclusive. Nucleotide data are not available. The sequencing sample was made of blood T cells: a sorted CD56 or NKG2C T cell subset, CD4+ or CD8+ T cells, or bulk PBMC T cells (not recorded which). This receptor chain uses TRBV9 and TRBJ1-2. This TCR was sampled from a man aged 18 to 69 in good health. The CDR3 region has the sequence CASSVESRPGYGYTF.